These 5 T cell receptor beta chains share one sample of origin, sequenced in a study of beta chain features in type 1 diabetes. Study-wide results and limits: There was a moderate but significant shortening of TCRB CDR3s in all four CD4+ subsets of Type 1 diabetes patients.

No antigens are known for them. The sequenced template was cDNA made from the entire isolated RNA. Only in-frame clones appear in the TCRdb table, and some are missing; sequencing was by immunoSEQ multiplex PCR. The sample lists around 160,000 clones; 9% to 10% were seen once. Sequencing was done on a sample of central memory CD4+ T cells from blood. These receptors were obtained from a woman in her 30s with type 1 diabetes.

This chain connects TRBV9 to TRBJ1-4; D remains unclear. The CDR3 has 15 residues. V was cut by 5 bases and J by 4 bases, with 15 bases left in between. From germline, CDR1 is SGDLS and CDR2 YYNGEE. In DNA, the CDR3 is TGTGCCAGCAGGGATCCGGGAAAGCATAATGAAAAACTGTTTTTT. Its protein product is CASRDPGKHNEKLFF.

This clone was counted only a few times. Because it lacks the conserved phenylalanine or tryptophan at the end, this CDR3 is likely a read error. The DNA is left out, because the CDR3 cannot be placed on it with certainty; the CDR3 is given as TCRdb lists it. The chain combines TRBV2 with TRBJ2-7; the listed D gene, TRBD2, was not tested against the DNA. The CDR3 has 10 amino acids, counting both end residues. Germline CDR1 SNHLY, CDR2 FYNNEI. CDR3 in amino acids: CASSAGDVPD.

This rearrangement joins TRBV9 to TRBJ1-5; no reliable D call. Deletions cut 0 bases from V and 0 bases from J, with 7 bases between. There are 15 residues in the CDR3. Germline V gene lookup returns CDR1 SGDLS and CDR2 YYNGEE. The CDR3 coding sequence is TGTGCCAGCAGCGTAGACGGTAATAGCAATCAGCCCCAGCATTTT. Residues: CASSVDGNSNQPQHF.

This clone was counted between two and nine times. The chain recombines TRBV28 with TRBJ2-7; TRBD2 is a possible D gene (6 bases). The V and J ends lost 10 bases and 3 bases respectively, with 16 bases between them. Germline-derived CDR1 and CDR2 are MDHEN and SYDVKM. The CDR3 length is 13 residues. CDR3 DNA sequence: TGTGCCACCCACGGGAGTGGGTTCTACGAGCAGTACTTC. It encodes CATHGSGFYEQYF.

In this sample, this clone turned up a few times. Other DNA sequences within the sample encode an identical CDR3. This chain connects TRBV4-2 to TRBJ2-7; 9 positions agree with TRBD1. CDR1 and CDR2 (germline): LGHNA, YNFKEQ. Trimming took 1 base from V and 2 from J; bases not matched to a gene: 0. The CDR3 loop spans 14 amino acids. The CDR3 spells CASSQGQGAYEQYF. The CDR3 nucleotides are TGTGCCAGCAGCCAAGGACAGGGGGCCTACGAGCAGTACTTC.